This T cell receptor (beta chain) is from a study of Ad26.COV2.S vaccination and SARS-CoV-2 variants. Study information: The donor participated in the COV1001 trial, in its Ad26.COV2.S arm. The study, taken as a whole, reports: The study found similar non-spike TCR breadth in vaccine and placebo recipients.

Repertoires were generated with immunoSEQ multiplex PCR, while TCRdb's copy carries only in-frame clones and drops some. The data contain hundreds of thousands of clones, 83% of them singletons. Note on this clone: The antigen is undetermined.

Trimming removed 5 bases from V and 5 bases from J, with 18 bases in between. Germline V lookup: CDR1 GTSNPN, CDR2 SVGIG (reference sequence). The CDR3 loop spans 14 amino acids. Indicated treatment: 19 received Ad26.COV2.S at low or high dose, single or two shots; roughly five received placebo; per-sample allocation not given. Specimens were obtained on day 63 following the first vaccine or placebo injection. The rearrangement joins TRBV30 to TRBJ1-1, with a tentative D call TRBD1 (5 bases). The receptor comes from a person aged 18 to 65 who received the Ad26.COV2.S COVID-19 vaccine or a placebo. Sequenced here: peripheral blood, sampled in a trial of Ad26.COV2.S vaccine versus placebo. The CDR3 loop is CAWGPSGGGTEAFF. The CDR3 DNA follows: TGTGCCTGGGGCCCCTCCGGCGGGGGAACTGAAGCTTTCTTT.